This T cell receptor (beta chain) was identified in a study of shared clonotypes between healthy human individuals. In the CD4+ fraction, cells were divided into CD45RA+ naive and CD45RA-negative memory subsets. Some clones are missing from TCRdb's copy, which holds only in-frame ones; the method was immunoSEQ multiplex PCR. Among about 2.4 million clones listed, 80% to 95% were seen once. Germline V gene lookup returns CDR1 SGHDN and CDR2 FVKESK. The CDR3 totals 15 residues. Trimming left V 4 bases short and J 6 bases short, with 18 bases between. As to this clone: Its antigen is still unknown.

Study observations and caveats: The four-donor shared clonotypes exceeded non-shared clonotypes in generation probability, with non-shared ones scoring lower.

The TCR was taken from a man younger than 30 in good health. Some clones in this sample may be carry-over from other donors' samples. The source material was naive CD4+ T cells from PBMCs. Subset of the sample: CD45RA+ positively selected. This chain uses TRBV14 with TRBJ2-5; the D gene is possibly TRBD2 (7 bases). The CDR3: CASSPLRGGWKTQYF. CDR3 bases: TGTGCCAGCAGCCCCCTTAGGGGGGGGTGGAAGACCCAGTACTTC.